This TCR beta chain came from a study of Ad26.COV2.S vaccination and SARS-CoV-2 variants. Study-level background: Ad26.COV2.S was injected intramuscularly once or twice, 56 days apart.

The treatment denotes: some 20 received Ad26.COV2.S at low or high dose, single or two shots; several received placebo; per-sample allocation not given. At day 63 after the first vaccine or placebo injection, samples were drawn. Assay: immunoSEQ multiplex PCR; the TCRdb copy retains only in-frame clones and omits some. The sample lists under 400,000 clones, around nine tenths occurring once. CDR3 length equals 16 residues. Germline V gives CDR1 SGHTA, CDR2 FQGTGA. V lost 5 bases and J 2 bases, leaving 13 bases between the germline ends. This clonotype originated in a person between 18 and 60 years old who received the Ad26.COV2.S COVID-19 vaccine or a placebo. V and J are TRBV7-3 and TRBJ2-6; the D gene is possibly TRBD1 (7 bases). Specimen: peripheral blood, collected in a trial of Ad26.COV2.S vaccine versus placebo. CDR3 sequence reads: CASSPQGGTGANVLTF. CDR3 in DNA: TGTGCCAGCAGCCCCCAGGGGGGAACTGGGGCCAACGTCCTGACTTTC. Drawing the rest from reference TRBV7-3 and TRBJ2-6, the complete variable domain is GAGVSQTPSNKVTEKGKYVELRCDPISGHTALYWYRQSLGQGPEFLIYFQGTGAADDSGLPNDRFFAVRPEGSVSTLKIQRTERGDSAVYLCASSPQGGTGANVLTFGAGSRLTVL.